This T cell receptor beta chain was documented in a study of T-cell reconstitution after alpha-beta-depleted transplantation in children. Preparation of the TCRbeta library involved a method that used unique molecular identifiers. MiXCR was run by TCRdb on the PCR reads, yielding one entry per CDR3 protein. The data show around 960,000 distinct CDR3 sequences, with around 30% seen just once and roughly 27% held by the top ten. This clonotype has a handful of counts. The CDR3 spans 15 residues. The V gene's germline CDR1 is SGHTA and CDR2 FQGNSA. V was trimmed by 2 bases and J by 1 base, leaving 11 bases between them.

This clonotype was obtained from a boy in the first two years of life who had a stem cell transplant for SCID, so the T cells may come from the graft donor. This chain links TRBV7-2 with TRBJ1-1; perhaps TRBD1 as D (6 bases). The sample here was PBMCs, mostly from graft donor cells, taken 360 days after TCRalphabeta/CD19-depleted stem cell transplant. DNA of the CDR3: TGTGCCAGCAGCTTATCAGGAGGGGGGAACACTGAAGCTTTCTTT. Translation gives CASSLSGGGNTEAFF.